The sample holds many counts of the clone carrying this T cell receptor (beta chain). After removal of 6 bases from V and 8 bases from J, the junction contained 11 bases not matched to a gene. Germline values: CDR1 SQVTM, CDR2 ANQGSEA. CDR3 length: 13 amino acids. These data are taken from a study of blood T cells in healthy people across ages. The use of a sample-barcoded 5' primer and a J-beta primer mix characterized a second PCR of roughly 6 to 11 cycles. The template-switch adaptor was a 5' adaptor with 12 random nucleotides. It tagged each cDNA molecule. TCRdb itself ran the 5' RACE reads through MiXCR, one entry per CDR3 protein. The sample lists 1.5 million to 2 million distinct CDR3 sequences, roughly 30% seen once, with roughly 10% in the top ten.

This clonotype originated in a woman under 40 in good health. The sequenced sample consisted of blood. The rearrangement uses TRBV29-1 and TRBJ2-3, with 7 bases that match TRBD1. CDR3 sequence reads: CSVGQAREGTQYF. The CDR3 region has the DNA TGCAGCGTCGGACAGGCACGAGAGGGTACGCAGTATTTT.